This T cell receptor (beta chain) was profiled in a study of cytomegalovirus exposure and HLA in healthy donors. Study overall: Out of about 179 million T cells, an earlier analysis found 117 million unique TCR beta sequences in total.

It was with 60 Vbeta and 13 Jbeta primers that the PCR ran. The method was immunoSEQ multiplex PCR; TCRdb's version includes in-frame clones alone and lacks a portion of them. The sample contains 100,000 to 150,000 clones, approximately 80% of which appear only once. Germline V gene lookup returns CDR1 MDHEN and CDR2 SYDVKM. This CDR3 region has 13 residues. With 6 bases clipped from V and 6 bases from J, the junction kept 4 bases outside the gene matches. There are a few counts of this clone. This chain uses TRBV28 with TRBJ1-5, with 8 bases that match TRBD1. The receptor was isolated from a male donor in good health and CMV-seropositive. Input material: PBMCs. This CDR3 is CASSDRGGQPQHF. As DNA, the CDR3 is TGTGCCAGCAGCGACAGGGGCGGTCAGCCCCAGCATTTT.